This entry lists 14 T cell receptor beta chains sequenced from one sample in a study of neurological immune-mediated disorders. Each CDR3 protein is one row after TCRdb ran MiXCR on the 5' RACE reads. This sample yields fewer than 110,000 distinct CDR3 sequences, of which approximately 10% are seen a single time; 3.1% belongs to the top ten. Time point: longitudinal time-point 3. The specimen was PBMCs. These receptors all come from a female donor with HTLV-1-associated myelopathy (HAM/TSP).

This clonotype was seen many times. The rearrangement joins TRBV20-1 to TRBJ2-1, with a tentative D call TRBD1 (5 bases). The CDR3 covers 13 residues. CDR1 and CDR2 (germline): DFQATT, SNEGSKA (reference sequence). The V end was cut by 1 base, the J end by 9 bases, with 13 bases between. The CDR3 reads CSARGGAPSEQFF. The CDR3 region has the DNA TGCAGTGCTAGAGGGGGCGCCCCTTCTGAGCAGTTCTTC.

V and J are TRBV11-2 and TRBJ2-3; 8 bases line up with TRBD2. V gave up 0 bases and J gave up 5 bases; unmatched junction bases: 10. Germline V gives CDR1 SGHAT, CDR2 FQNNGV. The CDR3 extends over 17 amino acids. The CDR3 reads CASSLDQPGGAGDTQYF. CDR3 coding DNA: TGTGCCAGCAGCTTAGACCAGCCCGGGGGGGCCGGAGATACGCAGTATTTT.

The table lists this clonotype with many counts. V and J are TRBV20-1 and TRBJ1-2, with unresolved D. Germline V CDR1 and CDR2: DFQATT, SNEGSKA (reference sequence). The V and J ends lost 3 bases and 4 bases respectively, with 18 bases between them. CDR3 length: 15 amino acids. The CDR3 nucleotides read TGCAGTGCTAGTCCTTCGGCGCTACTACTCTATGGCTACACCTTC. Amino acid sequence: CSASPSALLLYGYTF.

This clonotype was counted at least ten times. The gene calls are TRBV20-1 and TRBJ2-1; 7 positions agree with TRBD2. J was trimmed by 4 bases and V by 6 bases; bases with no gene match: 15. Per the germline V gene, CDR1 is DFQATT and CDR2 is SNEGSKA (reference sequence). The CDR3 contains 16 residues. CDR3 in DNA: TGCAGTGCGACTGATCGCCGGGACTACGTATACAATGAGCAGTTCTTC. It yields the protein CSATDRRDYVYNEQFF.

This clonotype was seen at least ten times. This chain connects TRBV7-2 to TRBJ2-2; perhaps TRBD2 as D (6 bases). Germline V lookup: CDR1 SGHTA, CDR2 FQGNSA. There are 17 residues in the CDR3. Trimming left V 0 bases short and J 1 base short, with 12 bases between. The CDR3 region has the DNA TGTGCCAGCAGCTTAGCCGGCGGGACGGTGAACACCGGGGAGCTGTTTTTT. This translates into CASSLAGGTVNTGELFF.

As for this clonotype: Possible read error: a much larger clone is one base away. This CDR3 reads CAISSPYEQYF. DNA of the CDR3: TGTGCCATCTCGAGCCCCTACGAGCAGTACTTC. V and J are TRBV28 and TRBJ2-7; D is uncertain. The CDR3 length is 11 residues. Germline V lookup: CDR1 MDHEN, CDR2 SYDVKM. Deletions cut 10 bases from V and 2 bases from J, with 9 bases between.

This clonotype was detected many times. The chain combines TRBV6-1 with TRBJ1-1; D is possibly TRBD1 (5 bases). V dropped 1 base and J dropped 9 bases, with 15 bases sitting between them. Germline-derived CDR1 and CDR2 are MNHNS and SASEGT. CDR3 size: 14 residues. CDR3 in amino acids: CASSEGRGRYKAFF. The DNA of the CDR3 is TGTGCCAGCAGTGAAGGGAGGGGACGTTATAAAGCTTTCTTT.

This clonotype was picked up many times. The chain recombines TRBV11-2 with TRBJ1-6; TRBD1 aligns across 9 bases. Germline trimming cut 1 base from V and 7 bases from J; bases unmatched to any gene: 2. The CDR3 runs 15 residues. Germline CDR1 SGHAT, CDR2 FQNNGV. The CDR3 loop reads CASSLAGTGNSPLHF. The DNA of the CDR3 is TGTGCCAGCAGCTTAGCCGGGACAGGGAATTCACCCCTCCACTTT.

In this sample, this clonotype turned up many times. The CDR3 DNA reads TGCGCCAGCAGCCATTCAATCGGACAGAAGTACAATGAGCAGTTCTTC. It yields the protein CASSHSIGQKYNEQFF. V gene TRBV5-1 combines with J gene TRBJ2-1, with D perhaps TRBD1 (6 bases). The V end was cut by 4 bases, the J end by 4 bases, with 18 bases between. The length of the CDR3 is 16 residues. Germline V lookup: CDR1 SGHRS, CDR2 YFSETQ.

This clonotype has at least ten counts. The genes are TRBV20-1 and TRBJ1-2, with 9 nucleotides matching TRBD1. V gave up 3 bases and J gave up 7 bases; unmatched junction bases: 6. The CDR3 is 13 residues long. From germline, CDR1 is DFQATT and CDR2 SNEGSKA (reference sequence). CDR3 region: CSASGQGLAGYTF. CDR3 in DNA: TGCAGTGCTAGCGGACAGGGGCTTGCTGGCTACACCTTC.

This clonotype was counted at least ten times. The CDR3 DNA sequence: TGTGCCAGCAGTCTAAGGACGGCTCCCTCTGGGGCCAACGTCCTGACTTTC. Its protein is CASSLRTAPSGANVLTF. The V and J genes are TRBV27 and TRBJ2-6; D gene unclear. The V end was cut by 5 bases, the J end by 0 bases, with 14 bases between. Germline V CDR1 and CDR2: MNHEY, SMNVEV (reference sequence). The CDR3 totals 17 residues.

This clonotype was recorded at least ten times. The CDR3 protein is CASRITRTRNQPQHF. CDR3 DNA: TGTGCCAGCAGGATAACACGCACCCGCAATCAGCCCCAGCATTTT. The chain uses TRBV28 and TRBJ1-5, with D unresolved. The CDR3 spans 15 residues. V was trimmed by 6 bases and J by 2 bases, leaving 14 bases between them. Germline-derived CDR1 and CDR2 are MDHEN and SYDVKM. Looking up the rest from reference TRBV28 and TRBJ1-5 gives the full variable domain: DVKVTQSSRYLVKRTGEKVFLECVQDMDHENMFWYRQDPGLGLRLIYFSYDVKMKEKGDIPEGYSVSREKKERFSLILESASTNQTSMYLCASRITRTRNQPQHFGDGTRLSIL.

The sample holds many counts of this clonotype. The chain joins TRBV21-1 to TRBJ2-7; the D call of TRBD2 is as the table states it, not checked on the DNA. TRBV21-1 is an annotated pseudogene. This CDR3 contains 17 residues. The CDR3 here is CASIPNGRGGQTYEQYF. CDR3 sequence (DNA): TGTGCCAGCATACCAAACGGGAGGGGGGGCCAGACCTACGAGCAGTACTTC.

Many counts were recorded for this clonotype. The rearrangement links TRBV12-3 or TRBV12-4 to TRBJ2-1; D remains ambiguous. The CDR3 is made up of 14 amino acids. Trimming shortened V by 2 bases and J by 7 bases, and 12 bases separated the two germline ends. For the CDR3, the DNA is TGTGCCAGCAGTTTATCGGGTATGGAGAATGAGCAGTTCTTC. Residues: CASSLSGMENEQFF.